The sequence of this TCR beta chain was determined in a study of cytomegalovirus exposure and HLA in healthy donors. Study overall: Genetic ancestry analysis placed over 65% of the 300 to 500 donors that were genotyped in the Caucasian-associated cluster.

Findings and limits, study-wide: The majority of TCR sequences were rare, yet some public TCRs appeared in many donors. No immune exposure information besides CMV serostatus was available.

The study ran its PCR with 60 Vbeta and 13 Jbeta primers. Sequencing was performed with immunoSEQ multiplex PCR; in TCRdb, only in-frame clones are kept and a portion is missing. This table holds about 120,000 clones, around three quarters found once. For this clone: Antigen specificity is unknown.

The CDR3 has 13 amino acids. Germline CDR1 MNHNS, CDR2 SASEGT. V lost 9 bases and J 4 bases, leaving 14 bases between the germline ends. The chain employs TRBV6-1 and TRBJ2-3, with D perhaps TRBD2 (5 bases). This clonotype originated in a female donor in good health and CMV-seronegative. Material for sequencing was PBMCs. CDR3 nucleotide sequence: TGTGCCAGTTCTAGGGAGTGGGCAGATACGCAGTATTTT. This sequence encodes CASSREWADTQYF.